This T cell receptor (beta chain) derives from a study of blood T cell repertoires in COVID-19. Across the study: The analysed material was cDNA or gDNA that came from T cells, B-cell-depleted T cells, or PBMCs.

In the study's own analysis: By means of reference gene primer amplification, nucleated cell counts were estimated. TCRdb's copy holds only in-frame clones and misses some; the assay was immunoSEQ multiplex PCR. The V and J calls and clone size are taken from that table; D and trimming were inferred from the DNA. The sample consists of 120,000 to 150,000 clones, about 85% of them appearing once. This clone was seen just once. This CDR3 is 15 amino acids long. The V gene lost 0 bases and the J gene lost 4 bases, with 12 bases spanning the gap. Looked up from germline, CDR1 is SGHDN and CDR2 is FVKESK. This sequence was found in a human donor in a cohort sampled during active COVID-19. The material sequenced was peripheral blood. The chain links TRBV14 to TRBJ1-1; TRBD1 is a possible D gene (5 bases). The CDR3 spells CASSQDRQGGTEAFF. The CDR3, as DNA: TGTGCCAGCAGCCAAGATCGCCAGGGTGGCACTGAAGCTTTCTTT.